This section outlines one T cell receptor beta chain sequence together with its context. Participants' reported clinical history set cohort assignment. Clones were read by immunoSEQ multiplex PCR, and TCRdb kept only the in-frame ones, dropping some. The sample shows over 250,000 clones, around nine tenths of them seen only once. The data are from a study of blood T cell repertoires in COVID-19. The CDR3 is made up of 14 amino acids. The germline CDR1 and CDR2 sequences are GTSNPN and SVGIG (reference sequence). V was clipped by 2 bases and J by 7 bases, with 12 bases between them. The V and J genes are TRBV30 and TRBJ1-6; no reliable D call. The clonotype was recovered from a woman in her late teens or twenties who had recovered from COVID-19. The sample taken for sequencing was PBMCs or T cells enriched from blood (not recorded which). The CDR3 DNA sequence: TGTGCCTGGAGTTATGCGGGAGGGAATTCACCCCTCCACTTT. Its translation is CAWSYAGGNSPLHF.